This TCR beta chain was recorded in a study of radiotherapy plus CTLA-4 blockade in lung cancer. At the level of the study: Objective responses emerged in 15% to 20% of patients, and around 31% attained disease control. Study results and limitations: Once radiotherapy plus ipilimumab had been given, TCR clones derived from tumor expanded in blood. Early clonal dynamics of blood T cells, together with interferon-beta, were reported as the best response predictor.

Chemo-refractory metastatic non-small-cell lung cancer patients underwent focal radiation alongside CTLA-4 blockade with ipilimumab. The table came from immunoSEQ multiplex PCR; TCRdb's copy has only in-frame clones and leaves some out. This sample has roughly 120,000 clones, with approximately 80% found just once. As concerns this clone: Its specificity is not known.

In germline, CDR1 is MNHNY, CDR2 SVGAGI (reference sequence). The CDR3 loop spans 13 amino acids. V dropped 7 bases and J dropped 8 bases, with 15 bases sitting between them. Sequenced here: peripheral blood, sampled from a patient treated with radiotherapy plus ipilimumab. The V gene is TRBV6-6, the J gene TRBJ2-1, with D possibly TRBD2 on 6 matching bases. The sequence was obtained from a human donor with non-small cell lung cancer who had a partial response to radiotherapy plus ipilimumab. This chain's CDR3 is CASKGLASDEQFF. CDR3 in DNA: TGTGCCAGCAAGGGTCTAGCGAGCGATGAGCAGTTCTTC.